The T cell receptor (beta chain) under discussion was sequenced for a study of beta chain features in type 1 diabetes. Study outcomes and limitations: At VDJ recombination sites, type 1 diabetes patients had fewer insertions and more deleted nucleotides. Shorter TCRB CDR3s, moderately but significantly so, marked every one of the four CD4+ subsets in Type 1 diabetes patients.

The study reverse transcribed the entire isolated RNA, so it sequenced expressed TCRB transcripts. Clones were sequenced by immunoSEQ multiplex PCR, and TCRdb holds only the in-frame ones, with some missing. Here the sample spans roughly 700,000 clones, 10% to 15% being singletons. This clone was recorded a few times. As yet, its antigen is unknown. V lost 3 bases, J lost 6 bases, and 9 bases stayed unmatched. Germline CDR1 and CDR2: SGHRS and YFSETQ. The CDR3 extends over 16 amino acids. This receptor was identified in a man younger than 30 with type 1 diabetes. This chain connects TRBV5-1 to TRBJ1-6, with 7 bases matching TRBD1. Sequencing was performed on naive CD4+ T cells from blood. CDR3 nucleotide sequence: TGCGCCAGCAGCTCCCAACAGGGGAAGTCTAATTCACCCCTCCACTTT. Translated, it gives CASSSQQGKSNSPLHF.